The entry below describes one T cell receptor (beta chain). This CDR3 has 14 residues. The germline gives CDR1 MDHEN, CDR2 SYDVKM. V lost 1 base and J lost 7; bases outside the gene matches: 4. The data belong to a study of shared clonotypes between healthy human individuals. Assay: immunoSEQ multiplex PCR; the TCRdb copy retains only in-frame clones and omits some. Of around 690,000 clones detected, about nine tenths appear once; the ten largest clones hold 34%. CD8 memory comprised CD45RO+ plus CCR7-negative CD45RA+ TemRA cells. Material for sequencing was memory CD8+ T cells from PBMCs. Sample subset: CD45RO+ cells pooled with CCR7-negative TemRA cells. The rearrangement uses TRBV28 and TRBJ2-1, with 7 bases identical to TRBD1. This TCR was sampled from a man aged 18 to 29 in good health. Some clones in this sample may be carry-over from other donors' samples. This CDR3 is CASSLSGTANEQFF. CDR3 DNA: TGTGCCAGCAGTTTATCCGGGACAGCGAATGAGCAGTTCTTC.